This is a list of T cell receptor beta chains from one sample in a study of Ad26.COV2.S vaccination and SARS-CoV-2 variants. The assay was immunoSEQ multiplex PCR, and TCRdb's table has in-frame clones only and misses some. The data show some 500,000 clones, 85% to 90% seen once. The sample here was peripheral blood, taken in a trial of Ad26.COV2.S vaccine versus placebo. All receptors come from a person between 18 and 59 years old who received the Ad26.COV2.S COVID-19 vaccine or a placebo. Each CDR3 is given with its conserved first and last residue. The order of the fields is V gene, J gene, D gene, clone size, CDR3 DNA, CDR3 protein. The D gene is left open where the match is weak. The size entry is marked missing in some rows and otherwise reads once, few, many or a size class.

>TRBV10-3|TRBJ2-1|.|.
TGTGCCATCAGTGAGTTGCCCCCAAGCTCCTACAATGAGCAGTTCTTC
CAISELPPSSYNEQFF
>TRBV7-8|TRBJ2-5|.|.
TGTGCCAGCAGCTTAGAACGGAAGGGGCAAGAGACCCAGTACTTC
CASSLERKGQETQYF
>TRBV7-6|TRBJ2-3|TRBD2|few
TGTGCCAGCAACGCGGGAGTAGGCACAGATACGCAGTATTTT
CASNAGVGTDTQYF
>TRBV9|TRBJ2-7|.|.
TGTGCCAGCAGCCTGGACGTAAGCTACGAGCAGTACTTC
CASSLDVSYEQYF
>TRBV7-3|TRBJ2-2|.|.
TGTGCCAGCAGCTTAACCGCGGGGTACACCGGGGAGCTGTTTTTT
CASSLTAGYTGELFF
>TRBV15|TRBJ2-3|.|.
TGTGCCACCAGCGTACCAGACCACACAGATACGCAGTATTTT
CATSVPDHTDTQYF
>TRBV23-1|TRBJ2-7|.|.
TGCGCCAGCAGTCAAGAAGTCCGGGGCAAAGCCTACGAGCAGTACTTC
CASSQEVRGKAYEQYF
>TRBV6-2/TRBV6-3|TRBJ2-3|.|.
TGTGCCAGCAGTTACTTTGGACTGAGCACAGATACGCAGTATTTT
CASSYFGLSTDTQYF
>TRBV5-1|TRBJ1-5|.|.
TGCGCCAGCAGCTTGCTACCGGGGACGGGACAGCCCCAGCATTTT
CASSLLPGTGQPQHF
>TRBV27|TRBJ2-1|.|.
TGTGCCAGCAGCCGAGCCTCCCGGGCCTACAATGAGCAGTTCTTC
CASSRASRAYNEQFF
>TRBV5-4|TRBJ2-2|.|.
TGTGCCAGCAGCTTTAGGGGGACCGGGGAGCTGTTTTTT
CASSFRGTGELFF
>TRBV7-6|TRBJ2-1|.|.
TGTGCCAGCAGCTTGGACAGCTTCTACAATGAGCAGTTCTTC
CASSLDSFYNEQFF
>TRBV30|TRBJ2-5|.|.
TGTGCCTGGAGTGTAACCGAAGAGACCCAGTACTTC
CAWSVTEETQYF
>TRBV6-5|TRBJ1-2|.|.
TGTGCCAGCCTGTTGGTTGTACCCACCTTC
CASLLVVPTF
>TRBV30|TRBJ1-2|TRBD1|.
TGTGCCTGGAGTTTAGACAGGGGGTATGGCTACACCTTC
CAWSLDRGYGYTF
>TRBV7-2|TRBJ1-3|.|.
TGTGCCAGCAGCTTAACGAATTCTGGAAACACCATATATTTT
CASSLTNSGNTIYF
>TRBV27|TRBJ1-6|TRBD1|.
TGTGCCAGCAGTTTATCCGGGACAGCAGGTTCACCCCTCCACTTT
CASSLSGTAGSPLHF
>TRBV6-1|TRBJ2-1|.|.
TGTGCCAGCAGTGAAGCGCACGGGCTAGTTAGTAATGAGCAGTTCTTC
CASSEAHGLVSNEQFF
>TRBV28|TRBJ2-6|.|few
TGTGCCGCCGGGGGAAGCTCTGGGGCCAACGTCCTGACTTTC
CAAGGSSGANVLTF
>TRBV28|TRBJ1-3|.|.
TGTGCCAGCAGTTTATTTCGGCCTTTCTCTGGAAACACCATATATTTT
CASSLFRPFSGNTIYF
>TRBV7-9|TRBJ2-1|TRBD2|.
TGTGCCAGCAGCCCACTTCAGGGCGGGGGTTACAATGAGCAGTTCTTC
CASSPLQGGGYNEQFF
>TRBV6-5|TRBJ1-1|.|few
TGTGCCAGCAGTAGAAACAGGGATCTGGACACTGAAGCTTTCTTT
CASSRNRDLDTEAFF
>TRBV15|TRBJ1-1|.|.
TGTGCCACCAGCAGACAGGGCGCTGAAGCTTTCTTT
CATSRQGAEAFF
>TRBV5-6|TRBJ1-6|TRBD1|.
TGTGCCAGCAGCTTGGGGGGACAGGGTTATTCACCCCTCCACTTT
CASSLGGQGYSPLHF
>TRBV6-5|TRBJ1-2|TRBD1|.
TGTGCTACAGGGGTGGGAGGGTCTAACTATGGCTACACCTTC
CATGVGGSNYGYTF
>TRBV7-2|TRBJ2-7|.|.
TGTGCCAGCAGCTTGGGAATTCTTTCTCTCGAGCAGTACTTC
CASSLGILSLEQYF
>TRBV27|TRBJ2-6|.|.
TGTGCCAGCAGTTCCTCTGGGGCCAACGTCCTGACTTTC
CASSSSGANVLTF
>TRBV2|TRBJ1-1|.|.
TGTGCCAGCAGTCTTGGACTGAACACTGAAGCTTTCTTT
CASSLGLNTEAFF
>TRBV5-1|TRBJ1-2|TRBD1|once
TGCGCCAGCGGTCCCGGGACAGTTAACTATGGCTACACCTTC
CASGPGTVNYGYTF
>TRBV5-1|TRBJ2-7|.|.
TGCGCCAGCAGCTTGTACGGGGCTCCCTACGAGCAGTACTTC
CASSLYGAPYEQYF
>TRBV3-1/TRBV3-2|TRBJ2-7|.|.
TGTGCCAGCAGCCAAGTCGGGGTTTACGAGCAGTACTTC
CASSQVGVYEQYF
>TRBV28|TRBJ2-3|TRBD2|.
TGTGCCAGCAGCGGACTAGCGGGTTGGGCAGATACGCAGTATTTT
CASSGLAGWADTQYF
>TRBV7-3|TRBJ1-1|.|.
TGTGCCAGCAGCTTACAGTATCGCCCCTTGGAAGCTTTCTTT
CASSLQYRPLEAFF
>TRBV29-1|TRBJ1-1|.|.
TGCAGCGCGGCGACAGGAGGGGACACTGAAGCTTTCTTT
CSAATGGDTEAFF
>TRBV18|TRBJ2-5|.|.
TGTGCCAGCTCACCCAGAACGGGAGAGACCCAGTACTTC
CASSPRTGETQYF
>TRBV11-2|TRBJ2-7|.|.
TGTGCCAGCAGCGCGTTGCAGAGGGCGAACAGCGAGCAGTACTTC
CASSALQRANSEQYF
>TRBV7-2|TRBJ2-5|.|.
TGTGCTAGCTCGACATTTAGAGCTAGGGAGACCCAGTACTTC
CASSTFRARETQYF
>TRBV7-2|TRBJ2-1|TRBD2|.
TGTGCCAGCAGCTTTTGGTTAGCGGGGGGGTACAATGAGCAGTTCTTC
CASSFWLAGGYNEQFF
>TRBV5-1|TRBJ1-1|TRBD1|.
TGCGCCAGCAGCTCGGAGGGACAGGGCCTTGAAGCTTTCTTT
CASSSEGQGLEAFF
>TRBV4-2|TRBJ2-2|TRBD1|.
TGTGCCAGCAGCCAAGTTTTTAGGGGACAGGGCCACACCGGGGAGCTGTTTTTT
CASSQVFRGQGHTGELFF
>TRBV7-2|TRBJ1-5|.|.
TGTGCCAGCAGCTCAGGACAGTACAATCAGCCCCAGCATTTT
CASSSGQYNQPQHF
>TRBV13|TRBJ1-2|TRBD1|.
TGTGCCAGCAGCTTAGGGGACAGGGCGAACTATGGCTACACCTTC
CASSLGDRANYGYTF
>TRBV11-3|TRBJ1-1|TRBD1|.
TGTGCCAGCAGCTCTCACAGGGGAGGCGGCACTGAAGCTTTCTTT
CASSSHRGGGTEAFF
>TRBV9|TRBJ2-1|.|.
TGTGCCAGCAGCGTAGAAATGGTAAGCACACGGCGGCACAATGAGCAGTTCTTC
CASSVEMVSTRRHNEQFF